Only a few counts were recorded for the clone carrying this TCR beta chain. The antigen remains unidentified. The CDR3 extends over 12 amino acids. TCRdb reanalysed the 5' RACE reads using MiXCR and keeps one entry per CDR3 protein. The table includes just under 600,000 distinct CDR3 sequences, less than 15% detected once. This sample is drawn from a study of T cells after yellow fever vaccination. The study, taken as a whole, reports: Subsequent booster samples again held most clones from primary vaccination (roughly 95% CD4, approximately 85% CD8).

The sequence came from a man aged 30 to 45 who received the YFV17D yellow fever vaccine. The material was PBMCs, obtained on the day of the yellow fever booster vaccination. The chain carries TRBV21-1 and TRBJ2-3; the tabulated D call, TRBD2, remains unverified against the DNA. TRBV21-1 counts as a pseudogene. The CDR3 DNA sequence: TGTGCCAGCAGCTGCGGGAAGGATACGCAGTATTTT. Translated, it gives CASSCGKDTQYF.